This TCR beta chain was identified during a study of preoperative IRX-2 immunotherapy in early breast cancer. Only in-frame clones appear in the TCRdb table, and some are missing; sequencing was by immunoSEQ multiplex PCR. The sample yields roughly 43,000 clones, about 95% seen once. CDR1 and CDR2 from the germline V gene are MNHNS and SASEGT. Losses at the gene ends were 8 bases for V and 6 bases for J; bases not matched to a gene: 8. The CDR3 contains 13 residues. Indicated treatment: preoperative locoregional IRX-2 cytokine immunotherapy. Patients received preoperative, locoregional IRX-2 cytokine immunotherapy in a phase Ib study.

Sequencing used tumor tissue, obtained after IRX-2 immunotherapy. The TCR sequence derives from a human donor with breast cancer. The chain is built from TRBV6-1 and TRBJ2-7; TRBD2 matches at 9 bases. The CDR3 spells CASGSREGREQYF. CDR3 coding DNA: TGTGCCAGCGGTTCGCGGGAGGGCCGCGAGCAGTACTTC.